This is a list of T cell receptor beta chains from one sample in a study of T cells in Graves' hyperthyroidism and ophthalmopathy. TCRdb reanalysed the multiplex PCR reads using MiXCR and keeps one entry per CDR3 protein. Here the sample spans roughly 580,000 distinct CDR3 sequences, roughly 46% being singletons. Sequenced sample: peripheral blood or thyroid tissue (not recorded which). Every receptor here comes from a woman between 18 and 29 years old with Graves' hyperthyroidism. CDR3s include the opening cysteine and the closing phenylalanine or tryptophan. D genes are given only for firm matches. Clone size is not always given. Where it is, it says once, few, many or a class for expanded clones.

clone_size,v_call,j_call,d_call,cdr3_nt,cdr3_aa
few,TRBV2,TRBJ2-6,.,TGTGCCAGCACTTACACCGGCTGGGAAGCTGGGGCCAACGTCCTGACTTTC,CASTYTGWEAGANVLTF
.,TRBV10-3,TRBJ1-1,.,TGTGCCAGCCGGGGACGCGGCGGGACTGAAGCTTTCTTT,CASRGRGGTEAFF
.,TRBV19,TRBJ2-7,.,TGTGCCAGTAGTATGAGGTCAGCGGAGAGCTCCTACGAGCAGTACTTC,CASSMRSAESSYEQYF
few,TRBV2,TRBJ1-2,.,TGTGCCACCAGTGATTTAAAACTCCGAGTTTTTCGGCCCTATGGCTACACCTTC,CATSDLKLRVFRPYGYTF
.,TRBV10-2,TRBJ2-7,TRBD1,TGCGCCAGCAGCAGTAGGGGACAGGACGAGCAGTACTTC,CASSSRGQDEQYF
.,TRBV7-9,TRBJ1-5,.,TGTGCCAGCAGCACAGGGCACTATCAGCCCCAGCATTTT,CASSTGHYQPQHF
few,TRBV7-9,TRBJ2-2,TRBD1,TGTGCCAGCAGTCCCCGGGACAGGGGCTCGTCCGGGGAGCTGTTTTTT,CASSPRDRGSSGELFF
once,TRBV7-9,TRBJ2-7,.,TGCGCCAGCAGCCATTATACGAGGGGTAGCGAGCAGTACTTC,CASSHYTRGSEQYF
many,TRBV2,TRBJ2-5,TRBD2,TGTGCCAGCAGGTGGTTGCTAGCGGGAGAGCAAGAGACCCAGTACTTC,CASRWLLAGEQETQYF
many,TRBV24-1,TRBJ2-2,.,TGTGCCACCAGAAGAACAGGGAACACCGGGGAGCTGTTTTTT,CATRRTGNTGELFF
.,TRBV29-1,TRBJ1-4,.,TGCAGCGTTGAAGATCGAGGGGCTGGTGAAAAACTGTTTTTT,CSVEDRGAGEKLFF
.,TRBV10-3,TRBJ2-3,.,TGTGCCTGCAGTGAAGGCACAAATACGCAGTATTTT,CACSEGTNTQYF
.,TRBV7-8,TRBJ1-2,TRBD1,TGTGCCAGCAGAGGGGGCGGGGGGCAGCGTGATGGCTACACCTTC,CASRGGGGQRDGYTF
many,TRBV15,TRBJ2-6,TRBD1,TGTGCCACCAGCGGACAGGGAGCTGGGGCCAACGTCCTGACTTTC,CATSGQGAGANVLTF
.,TRBV10-3,TRBJ2-7,TRBD1,TGTGCCATCACAAAACAGGGGGCGAGCTACGAGCAGTACTTC,CAITKQGASYEQYF
.,TRBV29-1,TRBJ2-7,.,TGTGCCAGCAGCTTAGACGGGTTCTCCTACGAGCAGTACTTC,CASSLDGFSYEQYF
.,TRBV10-3,TRBJ1-6,.,TGTGCCACCAGACTGAGCTCCTATAATTCACCCCTCCACTTT,CATRLSSYNSPLHF
.,TRBV7-9,TRBJ1-4,TRBD1,TGTGCCAGCAGCCAATTTCAGGGGGGGGGGGAAAAACTGTTTTTT,CASSQFQGGGEKLFF
.,TRBV7-9,TRBJ2-7,TRBD1,TGTGCCAGCAGCTTAGCGGAAGGGACAGGGGACTACGAGCAGTACTTC,CASSLAEGTGDYEQYF
.,TRBV9,TRBJ2-7,.,TGTGCCAGCAGCGCATATCTAGCCTACGAGCAGTACTTC,CASSAYLAYEQYF
.,TRBV7-9,TRBJ1-1,.,TGTGCCAGCAGCCCCGGGGGGGCAGGGACTGAAGCTTTCTTT,CASSPGGAGTEAFF
few,TRBV20-1,TRBJ2-6,.,TGCAGTGCTAGAGGCGGGGCCTCTGGGGCCAACGTCCTGACTTTC,CSARGGASGANVLTF
many,TRBV10-3,TRBJ2-5,TRBD1,TGTGCCATCAGTGGCCGGACAGGGAACCAAGAGACCCAGTACTTC,CAISGRTGNQETQYF
many,TRBV10-3,TRBJ1-6,.,TGTGCCAGCAGGTCGACCTATAATTCACCCCTCCACTTT,CASRSTYNSPLHF
many,TRBV12-3/TRBV12-4,TRBJ2-7,.,TGTGCCAGCAGTTTCGGAGGGAACGAGCAGTACTTC,CASSFGGNEQYF
once,TRBV12-3/TRBV12-4,TRBJ2-5,.,TGTGCCAGCAGTTTTTTAGGCAGGGGGGTTACGGAGACCCAGTACTTC,CASSFLGRGVTETQYF
many,TRBV10-3,TRBJ1-1,TRBD1,TGTGCCAATTCACAGGGGCACTTGAACACTGAAGCTTTCTTT,CANSQGHLNTEAFF
.,TRBV5-5,TRBJ2-7,.,TGTGCCAGCAGCTTGAAGGTTTCAGGGGCTATCTACGAGCAGTACTTC,CASSLKVSGAIYEQYF
few,TRBV7-8,TRBJ2-5,TRBD2,TGTGCCAGCAGCTTTGGACTAGCGGGAGGACTACAAGAGACCCAGTACTTC,CASSFGLAGGLQETQYF
few,TRBV2,TRBJ2-7,TRBD2,TGTGCCAGCAGGGGTGGGACTAGCGGTTACGAGCAGTACTTC,CASRGGTSGYEQYF
many,TRBV24-1,TRBJ2-7,TRBD1,TGTGCCACCAGTGACACAGGGGGCCTTTACGAGCAGTACTTC,CATSDTGGLYEQYF
.,TRBV6-5,TRBJ2-7,TRBD2,TGTGCCAGCAGGTACGGCGGGAGCTCCTACGAGCAGTACTTC,CASRYGGSSYEQYF